These 17 T cell receptor beta chains were all obtained from the same sample, sequenced in a study of human T cells and chemical hapten exposure. Time point: patch test 3, about 24 weeks after DPC sensitization. Treatment noted: therapeutic diphenylcyclopropenone sensitization with weekly scalp DPC. TCRdb re-called the RACE reads through MiXCR, storing one row per CDR3 protein. The sample carries 70,000 or so distinct CDR3 sequences, 11% recorded once. Sequencing used whole blood, obtained in connection with sensitization to the hapten diphenylcyclopropenone (DPC). These receptor sequences come from a woman between 45 and 65 years old with alopecia areata. Some clones in this sample may be carry-over from other donors' samples.

This clonotype was picked up a small number of times. V and J are TRBV29-1 and TRBJ1-5, with 11 bases aligning to TRBD1. With 4 bases clipped from V and 10 bases from J, the junction kept 3 bases outside the gene matches. This CDR3 comprises 12 residues. Germline values: CDR1 SQVTM, CDR2 ANQGSEA. The CDR3 DNA is TGCAGCGTTGGGGGACAGGGGGAACCCCAGCATTTT. This encodes CSVGGQGEPQHF. The full variable domain, rest sourced from reference TRBV29-1 and TRBJ1-5, is SAVISQKPSRDICQRGTSLTIQCQVDSQVTMMFWYRQQPGQSLTLIATANQGSEATYESGFVIDKFPISRPNLTFSTLTVSNMSPEDSSIYLCSVGGQGEPQHFGDGTRLSIL.

This clonotype was recorded at least ten times. The rearrangement links TRBV29-1 to TRBJ1-1; the D is unclear. The CDR3 spans 13 residues. The ends were cut back, 3 bases at V and 1 base at J, with 9 bases in the middle. CDR1 SQVTM and CDR2 ANQGSEA come from the germline V gene. The CDR3 region is CSVDPGQNTEAFF. DNA for the CDR3: TGCAGCGTTGACCCCGGTCAGAACACTGAAGCTTTCTTT.

This clonotype appeared a few times. This sequence joins TRBV6-5 and TRBJ2-7, with 7 bases that match TRBD1. Germline values: CDR1 MNHEY, CDR2 SVGAGI. Germline trimming cut 0 bases from V and 7 bases from J; bases unmatched to any gene: 6. The CDR3 spans 14 residues. CDR3 bases: TGTGCCAGCAGTTACTCGATCGGCAGGGGGGAGCAGTACTTC. It is translated as CASSYSIGRGEQYF.

With regard to this clonotype: It may be a read error: a sequence one base away is much more abundant. The chain links TRBV29-1 to TRBJ2-1; D might be TRBD2 (5 bases). Germline loops: CDR1 SQVTM, CDR2 ANQGSEA. Between the trimmed V and J ends, which lost 4 bases and 7 bases, there was a span of 14 bases. The CDR3 totals 13 residues. CDR3 nucleotide sequence: TGCAGCGTTGGGATCATTTGGGAGAATGAGCAGTTCTTC. Translated: CSVGIIWENEQFF.

The chain has TRBV7-9 and TRBJ1-1; the D gene is possibly TRBD1 (5 bases). V lost 2 bases to trimming and J lost 4 bases, with 14 bases between them. The CDR3 consists of 15 residues. CDR1 and CDR2 from the germline V gene are SEHNR and FQNEAQ (reference sequence). DNA for the CDR3: TGTGCCAGCAGCTTAACCGGGGCCCAGGGCACTGAAGCTTTCTTT. Protein: CASSLTGAQGTEAFF.

This clonotype was counted many times. This chain uses TRBV20-1 with TRBJ2-1; TRBD2 might be the D (6 bases). This CDR3 spans 15 amino acids. Trimming took off 0 bases at V and 10 bases at J, with 19 bases between the two ends. Germline assignment: CDR1 DFQATT and CDR2 SNEGSKA (reference sequence). The CDR3 here is CSARDLSGRRPEQFF. For the CDR3, the DNA is TGCAGTGCTAGAGATTTAAGCGGGCGTAGGCCGGAGCAGTTCTTC.

The chain has TRBV20-1 and TRBJ1-1; D possibly corresponds to TRBD1 (5 bases). V was shortened by 5 bases and J by 1 base, with 14 bases between the two germline ends. The germline V gene encodes CDR1 DFQATT and CDR2 SNEGSKA (reference sequence). This CDR3 is 14 amino acids long. The CDR3 nucleotides read TGCAGTGCTCGCAAAGGAGGGACGAACACTGAAGCTTTCTTT. Translated, it gives CSARKGGTNTEAFF.

This clonotype was observed at least ten times. This chain links TRBV27 with TRBJ2-3; no clear D gene. Germline values: CDR1 MNHEY, CDR2 SMNVEV (reference sequence). The CDR3 extends over 12 amino acids. V lost 8 bases to trimming and J lost 9 bases, with 15 bases between them. The CDR3 sequence is CASRSVSVTQYF. In DNA form, the CDR3 reads TGTGCCAGCCGCTCAGTATCGGTAACGCAGTATTTT.

The V call is TRBV19, the J call TRBJ1-2, with D unclear. Trimming pared 6 bases from V and 1 base from J, leaving 15 bases between. The CDR3 spans 15 residues. CDR1 is LNHDA, CDR2 SQIVND, per germline (reference sequence). CDR3 sequence reads: CASSPFSPGNYGYTF. The CDR3 DNA reads TGTGCCAGTAGCCCCTTCTCGCCTGGTAACTATGGCTACACCTTC.

This clonotype was recorded many times. The rearrangement uses TRBV12-3 or TRBV12-4 and TRBJ2-2; D is undetermined. The V and J ends lost 2 bases and 8 bases respectively, with 12 bases between them. The CDR3 covers 14 residues. The CDR3 loop reads CASSLFTIAGELFF. The CDR3, as DNA: TGTGCCAGCAGTTTATTCACTATTGCTGGGGAGCTGTTTTTT.

This clonotype came up many times. This sequence joins TRBV7-2 and TRBJ1-5; no firm D call. The V gene lost 3 bases and the J gene lost 0 bases, with 9 bases spanning the gap. The CDR3 spans 15 residues. Germline CDR1 is SGHTA and CDR2 is FQGNSA. The CDR3 reads CASSFEILSNQPQHF. The CDR3 DNA reads as TGTGCCAGCAGCTTTGAGATCCTTAGCAATCAGCCCCAGCATTTT.

This clonotype was picked up many times. The chain has TRBV2 and TRBJ2-2; tentative D call: TRBD2 (5 bases). CDR1 is SNHLY, CDR2 FYNNEI, per germline. V was clipped by 7 bases and J by 6 bases, with 15 bases between them. The CDR3 spans 14 residues. CDR3 sequence reads: CASIPRGFPGELFF. The CDR3 DNA is TGTGCCAGCATCCCACGAGGGTTCCCCGGGGAGCTGTTTTTT.

This clonotype was seen many times. The V gene is TRBV7-2, the J gene TRBJ2-7, with D unresolved. V dropped 2 bases and J dropped 1 base, with 6 bases sitting between them. The CDR3 length is 13 residues. Germline assignment: CDR1 SGHTA and CDR2 FQGNSA. The CDR3 DNA reads TGTGCCAGCAGCTTAAGCCCTTCCTACGAGCAGTACTTC. This codes for CASSLSPSYEQYF.

This chain joins TRBV6-6 and TRBJ2-3; TRBD2 might be the D (5 bases). Germline values: CDR1 MNHNY, CDR2 SVGAGI (reference sequence). The CDR3 spans 19 residues. With 5 bases removed from V and 2 bases from J, the gap between germline ends came to 26 bases. The CDR3 coding sequence is TGTGCCAGCAGTAGCACCACTCGAGGGTCGGGTCCCTCCACAGATACGCAGTATTTT. Its translation: CASSSTTRGSGPSTDTQYF.

The chain uses TRBV18 and TRBJ2-5; no firm D call. The V end was cut by 0 bases, the J end by 1 base, with 12 bases between. Per the germline V gene, CDR1 is KGHSH and CDR2 is LQKENI. The CDR3 is 16 amino acids. CDR3 DNA: TGTGCCAGCTCACCACCTTTGTCTCTGCCCCAAGAGACCCAGTACTTC. Its protein is CASSPPLSLPQETQYF.

This clonotype appeared many times. V is TRBV19 and J is TRBJ1-5; tentatively, D is TRBD1 (5 bases). The germline V gene encodes CDR1 LNHDA and CDR2 SQIVND (reference sequence). The CDR3 spans 15 residues. V was cut by 1 base and J by 7 bases, with 14 bases left in between. The CDR3 nucleotides read TGTGCCAGTAGTATAGCCCTTCAGGGCCACCAGCCCCAGCATTTT. Translating gives CASSIALQGHQPQHF.

This clonotype was picked up many times. The V call is TRBV29-1, the J call TRBJ2-7; the D gene is possibly TRBD1 (5 bases). From germline, CDR1 is SQVTM and CDR2 ANQGSEA. The CDR3 has 13 residues. V was cut by 5 bases and J by 2 bases, with 13 bases left in between. The CDR3 is CSVQLVGPYEQYF. DNA of the CDR3: TGCAGCGTTCAGCTCGTGGGGCCCTACGAGCAGTACTTC.